This T cell receptor beta chain derives from a study of CD8 T cells in Susac syndrome. Study-level background: Patients with Susac syndrome were therapy-naive, on corticosteroids, or on intravenous immunoglobulin alone at the time that blood was drawn. Study-level results: None of the CD4+ T cell repertoires in Susac syndrome showed clonal expansion.

With random hexamers, reverse transcription was performed on roughly 0.45 to 1 ug of RNA. An immunoSEQ multiplex PCR generated amplified TCR beta CDR3 products spanning 54 Vbeta and 13 Jbeta. TCRdb reanalysed the immunoSEQ multiplex PCR reads using MiXCR and keeps one entry per CDR3 protein. The data hold 160,000 or so distinct CDR3 sequences, with roughly 95% observed a single time. About this clonotype itself: The antigen is not known.

The sample taken for sequencing was CD4+ T cells from PBMCs. The clonotype comes from a human donor with Susac syndrome.

Here the CDR3 reads CASSPIGAYQETQYF. CDR3 DNA sequence: TGTGCCAGCAGTCCTATTGGGGCCTACCAAGAGACCCAGTACTTC. The chain has TRBV12-3 or TRBV12-4 and TRBJ2-5; the D gene is possibly TRBD1 (5 bases). The CDR3 length is 15 residues. Trimming removed 5 bases from V and 0 bases from J, with 13 bases in between.